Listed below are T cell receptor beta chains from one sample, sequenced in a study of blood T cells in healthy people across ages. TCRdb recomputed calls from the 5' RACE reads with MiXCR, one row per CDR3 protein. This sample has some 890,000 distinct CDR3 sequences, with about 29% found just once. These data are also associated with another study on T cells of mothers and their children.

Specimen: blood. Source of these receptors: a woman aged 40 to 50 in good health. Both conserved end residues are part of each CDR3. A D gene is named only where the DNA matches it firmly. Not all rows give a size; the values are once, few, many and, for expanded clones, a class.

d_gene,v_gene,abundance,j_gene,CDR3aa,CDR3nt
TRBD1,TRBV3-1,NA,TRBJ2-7,CASSQVLAQGFSYEQYF,TGTGCCAGCAGCCAAGTTCTCGCACAGGGGTTCTCCTACGAGCAGTACTTC
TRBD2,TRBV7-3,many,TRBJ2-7,CASSLMAGGSYEQYF,TGTGCCAGCAGCTTAATGGCGGGGGGCTCCTACGAGCAGTACTTC
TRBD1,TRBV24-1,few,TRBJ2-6,CASAGGAGANVLTF,TGTGCCTCGGCAGGGGGCGCTGGGGCCAACGTCCTGACTTTC
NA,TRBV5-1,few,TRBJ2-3,CASSSGNGDTQYF,TGCGCCAGCAGTTCCGGCAACGGGGATACGCAGTATTTT
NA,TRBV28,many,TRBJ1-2,CASSLQTYGYTF,TGTGCCAGCAGTTTACAGACCTATGGCTACACCTTC
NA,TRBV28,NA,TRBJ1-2,CASSFRSPLRYTF,TGTGCCAGCAGTTTTCGGTCCCCTCTACGCTACACCTTC
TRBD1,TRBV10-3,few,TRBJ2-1,CAISVEQGAFEQFF,TGTGCCATCAGTGTTGAACAGGGGGCTTTTGAGCAGTTCTTC
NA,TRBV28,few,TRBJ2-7,CASSLDSGTPNSYEQYF,TGTGCCAGCAGCCTAGATTCCGGGACACCCAACTCCTACGAGCAGTACTTC
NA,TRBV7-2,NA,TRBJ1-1,CASSPDGGGAREAFF,TGTGCCAGCAGCCCCGATGGGGGAGGGGCTAGGGAAGCTTTCTTT
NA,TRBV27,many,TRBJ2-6,CASSPRVGRGANVLTF,TGTGCCAGCAGCCCCCGCGTGGGGAGAGGGGCCAACGTCCTGACTTTC
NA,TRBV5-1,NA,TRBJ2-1,CASSLDGRNNEQFF,TGCGCCAGCAGCTTGGATGGCAGAAACAATGAGCAGTTCTTC
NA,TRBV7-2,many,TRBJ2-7,CASSLDWTAAYEQYF,TGTGCCAGCAGCTTAGACTGGACGGCCGCCTACGAGCAGTACTTC
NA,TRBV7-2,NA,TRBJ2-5,CASRRGGLRRETQYF,TGTGCCAGCAGAAGGGGGGGCCTCCGACGCGAGACCCAGTACTTC
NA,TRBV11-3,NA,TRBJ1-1,CASSLAVYTEAFF,TGTGCCAGCAGCTTAGCCGTATACACTGAAGCTTTCTTT
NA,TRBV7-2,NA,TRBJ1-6,CASSFGISPLHF,TGTGCCAGCAGCTTTGGGATTTCACCCCTCCACTTT
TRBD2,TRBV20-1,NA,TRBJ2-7,CSAEERGPSYEQYF,TGCAGTGCTGAGGAGCGGGGCCCTTCCTACGAGCAGTACTTC
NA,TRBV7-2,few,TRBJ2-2,CASSLARPEQLFF,TGTGCCAGCAGCTTAGCGCGACCCGAGCAGCTGTTTTTT
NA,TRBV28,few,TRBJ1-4,CASRLRASHEKLFF,TGTGCCAGCAGACTCCGGGCCAGCCATGAAAAACTGTTTTTT
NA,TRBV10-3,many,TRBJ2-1,CAISDLGLQNEQFF,TGTGCCATCAGTGACCTCGGACTGCAAAATGAGCAGTTCTTC
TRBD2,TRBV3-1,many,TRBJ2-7,CASSQPGLAYEQYF,TGTGCCAGCAGCCAACCTGGACTAGCTTACGAGCAGTACTTC
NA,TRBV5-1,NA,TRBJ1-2,CASSSTPEVYGYTF,TGCGCCAGCAGCTCGACGCCCGAAGTCTATGGCTACACCTTC
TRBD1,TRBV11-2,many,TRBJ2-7,CASSFETGPYEQYF,TGTGCCAGCAGCTTCGAGACAGGGCCCTACGAGCAGTACTTC
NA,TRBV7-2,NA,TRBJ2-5,CAGSYGTFKETQYF,TGTGCCGGCAGTTACGGGACTTTCAAAGAGACCCAGTACTTC
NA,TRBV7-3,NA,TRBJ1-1,CASSLNPSDTEAFF,TGTGCCAGCAGCTTAAATCCGTCAGACACTGAAGCTTTCTTT
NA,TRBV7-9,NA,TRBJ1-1,CASSLSETNTEAFF,TGTGCCAGCAGCTTAAGCGAGACGAACACTGAAGCTTTCTTT
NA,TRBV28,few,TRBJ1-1,CATGGIGNTEAFF,TGTGCCACCGGAGGGATAGGGAACACTGAAGCTTTCTTT
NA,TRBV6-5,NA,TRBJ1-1,CASSKGGVRAFF,TGTGCCAGCAGTAAGGGGGGGGTGAGGGCTTTCTTT
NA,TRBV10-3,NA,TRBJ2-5,CAISDNRDNEQYF,TGTGCCATCAGTGATAACAGGGACAATGAGCAGTACTTC
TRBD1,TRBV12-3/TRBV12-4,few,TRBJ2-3,CASSSQGAIWYF,TGTGCCAGCAGTTCCCAGGGGGCGATTTGGTATTTT
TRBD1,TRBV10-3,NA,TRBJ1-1,CAISESGQGPMNTEAFF,TGTGCCATCAGTGAGTCGGGACAGGGTCCTATGAACACTGAAGCTTTCTTT
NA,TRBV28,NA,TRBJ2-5,CASSPGAGMETQYF,TGTGCCAGCAGCCCAGGGGCGGGGATGGAGACCCAGTACTTC
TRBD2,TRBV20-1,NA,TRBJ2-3,CSALKRGPSTDTQYF,TGCAGTGCCCTCAAGCGGGGGCCGAGCACAGATACGCAGTATTTT
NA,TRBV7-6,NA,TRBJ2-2,CASSLGGWGDTGELFF,TGTGCCAGCAGCTTAGGGGGATGGGGGGACACCGGGGAGCTGTTTTTT
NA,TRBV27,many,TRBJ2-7,CASSSWGHGVYEQYF,TGTGCCAGCAGTTCCTGGGGGCACGGGGTGTACGAGCAGTACTTC
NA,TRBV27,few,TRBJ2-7,CASSLSPGNEQYF,TGTGCCAGCAGTTTATCTCCAGGGAACGAGCAGTACTTC
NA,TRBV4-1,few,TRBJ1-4,CASSPGRVDEKLFF,TGCGCCAGCAGCCCCGGCAGGGTAGATGAAAAACTGTTTTTT
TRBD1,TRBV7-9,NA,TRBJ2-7,CASSRDRGGEQYF,TGTGCCAGCAGCCGCGACAGGGGAGGCGAGCAGTACTTC
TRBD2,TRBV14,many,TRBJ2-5,CASSQGLAAQETQYF,TGTGCCAGCAGCCAAGGGCTAGCGGCACAAGAGACCCAGTACTTC
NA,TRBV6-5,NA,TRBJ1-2,CASSQSTAANYGYTF,TGTGCCAGCAGCCAATCCACGGCTGCTAACTATGGCTACACCTTC
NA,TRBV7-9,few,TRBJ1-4,CASSLTEGLREKLFF,TGTGCCAGCAGCCTAACAGAGGGGCTAAGGGAAAAACTGTTTTTT
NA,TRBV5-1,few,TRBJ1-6,CASSREQGPSSYNSPLHF,TGCGCCAGCAGCCGTGAACAGGGACCTAGCTCCTATAATTCACCCCTCCACTTT
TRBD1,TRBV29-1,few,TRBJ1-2,CSVAPRDRSYTF,TGCAGCGTTGCCCCCCGGGACAGGTCTTACACCTTC
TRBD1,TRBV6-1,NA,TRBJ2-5,CASNGGQEETQYF,TGTGCCAGCAACGGAGGACAGGAAGAGACCCAGTACTTC
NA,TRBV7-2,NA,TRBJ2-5,CASSPGTPPGPQYF,TGTGCCAGCAGCCCCGGGACCCCCCCTGGGCCCCAGTACTTC
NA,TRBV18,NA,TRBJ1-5,CASSPQRQGNQPQHF,TGTGCCAGCTCACCACAACGACAGGGCAATCAGCCCCAGCATTTT